Sequencing of this T cell receptor beta chain was carried out in a study of regulatory T cells in long-lasting Graves disease. Time point indicated: newly diagnosed GD, antithyroid drugs for less than 3 months. With RNA extracted from PBMCs as input, the TCR library was made. This clonotype was counted ten times or more. Arm-PCR of CDR3 regions and iRepertoire HTBI primers were used to build TCR beta libraries. TCRdb passed the multiplex PCR reads through MiXCR, listing each CDR3 protein once. The sample includes 300,000 to 450,000 distinct CDR3 sequences, roughly a sixth seen only once; the top ten take 22%. CDR3 length equals 13 residues. Trimming cost V 6 bases and J 5 bases, with 14 bases left between them. Looked up from germline, CDR1 is SEHNR and CDR2 is FQNEAQ (reference sequence).

The receptor was isolated from a female donor with Graves disease. The rearrangement links TRBV7-9 to TRBJ2-7; D is perhaps TRBD2 (6 bases). Specimen: peripheral blood mononuclear cells (PBMCs), collected at new diagnosis, from a patient treated with antithyroid drugs. This chain's CDR3 is CASRTGTGDEQYF. CDR3 coding DNA: TGTGCCAGCAGGACCGGGACGGGAGACGAGCAGTACTTC.